These 21 T cell receptor beta chains originate from one sample sequenced in a study of T-cell reconstitution after alpha-beta-depleted transplantation in children. Unique molecular identifiers were incorporated into the prepared TCRbeta library. TCRdb redid the calling of the PCR reads with MiXCR, one entry per CDR3 protein. The table lists 170,000 or so distinct CDR3 sequences, about 6.4% of them singletons. The specimen was PBMCs from the stem cell graft donor, collected from the stem cell graft. The receptors here all came from a human donor who donated a stem cell graft to a child with Wiskott-Aldrich syndrome.

This clonotype has a count of ten or more. The chain employs TRBV20-1 and TRBJ2-3, with 9 bases matching TRBD2. Germline CDR1 DFQATT, CDR2 SNEGSKA (reference sequence). V trimming: 6 bases; J trimming: 4 bases; junction bases outside the gene matches: 11. This CDR3 comprises 15 residues. CDR3 sequence (DNA): TGCAGTGCCTTAGGTCTAGCGGGAATGTCAGATACGCAGTATTTT. This encodes CSALGLAGMSDTQYF.

V gene TRBV24-1 combines with J gene TRBJ2-2; 9 bases match TRBD1. The CDR3 is made up of 17 amino acids. CDR1 and CDR2 (germline): KGHDR, SFDVKD. The V segment lost 3 bases and the J segment 2 bases; nucleotides outside the gene matches: 6. The CDR3 loop is CATSDQPGQGNTGELFF. Here the CDR3 DNA reads TGTGCCACCAGTGATCAACCGGGACAGGGTAACACCGGGGAGCTGTTTTTT.

This clonotype was found many times. The rearrangement joins TRBV12-3 or TRBV12-4 to TRBJ2-1; D unresolved. The V end lost 5 bases, the J end lost 3 bases, and 8 bases lay between the germline ends. This CDR3 has 13 residues. The CDR3 DNA sequence: TGTGCCAGCAGTGAGAACGGCTACAATGAGCAGTTCTTC. It translates to CASSENGYNEQFF.

This clonotype was observed many times. The chain uses TRBV10-2 and TRBJ1-1; unclear D gene. The germline V and J ends were trimmed by 1 base and 1 base, with 7 bases remaining between them. The V gene's germline CDR1 is WSHSY and CDR2 SAAADI. This CDR3 spans 14 amino acids. CDR3 bases: TGCGCCAGCAGTGAGTGGCAGACGAACACTGAAGCTTTCTTT. It codes for CASSEWQTNTEAFF.

This clonotype was picked up many times. The chain has TRBV29-1 and TRBJ1-1, with D possibly being TRBD1 (6 bases). The CDR3 contains 14 residues. V was trimmed by 6 bases and J by 0 bases, leaving 14 bases between them. From germline, CDR1 is SQVTM and CDR2 ANQGSEA. The CDR3 sequence: CSVADRRLNTEAFF. The CDR3 coding sequence is TGCAGCGTCGCGGACAGAAGACTGAACACTGAAGCTTTCTTT.

There are many counts of this clonotype. The rearrangement joins TRBV4-1 to TRBJ1-3, with 9 bases matching TRBD1. The ends lost 4 bases at V and 7 bases at J; junction bases unmatched: 5. CDR1 and CDR2 from the germline V gene are MGHRA and YSYEKL. This CDR3 region has 14 residues. CDR3 protein: CASSLPGQGNTIYF. The DNA of the CDR3 is TGCGCCAGCAGCCTCCCGGGACAGGGTAACACCATATATTTT.

In its sample, this clonotype was seen many times. The chain couples TRBV7-2 to TRBJ2-3; no clear D. V shed 4 bases and J shed 0 bases, with 8 bases lying between them. Germline CDR1 and CDR2: SGHTA and FQGNSA. The CDR3 runs 14 residues. Here the CDR3 reads CASSSRRSTDTQYF. CDR3 DNA: TGTGCCAGCAGCTCTCGTCGGAGCACAGATACGCAGTATTTT.

V usage is TRBV5-1 and J usage is TRBJ1-1; possible D gene TRBD1, 6 bases. The germline V gene encodes CDR1 SGHRS and CDR2 YFSETQ. V shed 4 bases and J shed 1 base, with 17 bases lying between them. CDR3 length: 16 amino acids. The CDR3 DNA is TGCGCCAGCAGCAACGAGTTGGGGACAAGGAACACTGAAGCTTTCTTT. Its protein is CASSNELGTRNTEAFF.

The sample holds many counts of this clonotype. The chain joins TRBV11-3 to TRBJ2-5, with D maybe TRBD1 (6 bases). Trimming cost V 5 bases and J 5 bases, with 18 bases left between them. CDR1 is SGHNT and CDR2 is YENEEA in the germline V gene. The CDR3 has 15 amino acids. CDR3 amino acids: CASSRIRGPAETQYF. CDR3 sequence (DNA): TGTGCCAGCAGCCGAATCAGGGGTCCGGCTGAGACCCAGTACTTC.

This clonotype occurred many times. V is TRBV20-1 and J is TRBJ1-6, with D possibly TRBD1 on 6 matching bases. Germline V gives CDR1 DFQATT, CDR2 SNEGSKA (reference sequence). V lost 3 bases, J lost 8 bases, and 11 bases lay in between. The CDR3 loop spans 13 amino acids. CDR3 region: CSASQGPDSPLHF. The CDR3 bases are TGCAGTGCTAGCCAGGGGCCAGATTCACCCCTCCACTTT.

This clonotype was recorded many times. J is TRBJ2-7 and V is TRBV7-2, with D possibly matching TRBD2 (5 bases). This CDR3 spans 13 amino acids. V lost 2 bases and J 3 bases, leaving 8 bases between the germline ends. CDR1 SGHTA and CDR2 FQGNSA come from the germline V gene. The CDR3 loop reads CASSLNGVYEQYF. The DNA for the CDR3 is TGTGCCAGCAGCTTAAACGGGGTCTACGAGCAGTACTTC.

This clonotype was detected only a few times. The rearrangement links TRBV7-2 to TRBJ2-1; TRBD2 matches 13 bases. CDR1 SGHTA and CDR2 FQGNSA come from the germline V gene. This CDR3 has 17 amino acids. Unmatched junction bases numbered 8, after V lost 4 bases and J lost 5 bases. The CDR3 here is CASSSRTSGSLNNEQFF. CDR3 in DNA: TGTGCCAGCAGCTCCCGGACTAGCGGGAGTTTGAACAATGAGCAGTTCTTC. Filled out from reference TRBV7-2 and TRBJ2-1, the complete variable domain reads GAGVSQSPSNKVTEKGKDVELRCDPISGHTALYWYRQSLGQGLEFLIYFQGNSAPDKSGLPSDRFSAERTGGSVSTLTIQRTQQEDSAVYLCASSSRTSGSLNNEQFFGPGTRLTVL.

About this clonotype: This may stem from a read error, because a much larger clone lies one nucleotide away. The chain carries TRBV7-2 and TRBJ2-3, with a tentative D call TRBD2 (5 bases). The CDR3 has 14 residues. Looked up from germline, CDR1 is SGHTA and CDR2 is FQGNSA. The CDR3 DNA is TGTGCCATCAGCTTATCGACTAACACAGATACGCAGTATTTT. This sequence encodes CAISLSTNTDTQYF.

The chain is built from TRBV18 and TRBJ2-2; D unresolved. V lost 6 bases, J lost 4 bases, and 21 bases lay in between. In germline, CDR1 is KGHSH, CDR2 LQKENI. The CDR3 has 17 residues. The CDR3 DNA reads as TGTGCCAGCTCGTCCTTGGGGTCAACACCCCGCACCGGGGAGCTGTTTTTT. Its protein is CASSSLGSTPRTGELFF.

This clonotype was seen ten or more times. CDR3 region: CSVRNRTDNQPQHF. DNA of the CDR3: TGCAGCGTTCGTAACCGGACGGACAATCAGCCCCAGCATTTT. V is TRBV29-1 and J is TRBJ1-5; no clear D. CDR3 length: 14 amino acids. V lost 5 bases to trimming and J lost 3 bases, with 14 bases between them. CDR1 is SQVTM and CDR2 is ANQGSEA in the germline V gene.

This clonotype was counted many times. This sequence joins TRBV7-6 and TRBJ2-2; D gene ambiguous. CDR1 SGHVS and CDR2 FNYEAQ come from the germline V gene. V gave up 2 bases and J gave up 0 bases, with 10 bases separating them. CDR3 length: 16 amino acids. CDR3 protein: CASSLHLRSNTGELFF. The CDR3, as DNA: TGTGCCAGCAGCTTACACCTCCGCTCGAACACCGGGGAGCTGTTTTTT.

In the case of this clonotype: It may be a read error: a sequence one base away is much more abundant. This chain links TRBV12-3 or TRBV12-4 with TRBJ2-3, with 7 bases matching TRBD2. The CDR3 length is 16 residues. The CDR3 DNA follows: TGTGCCAGCAGTTTAGGTCCCGGACTAGTTTCAAATACGCGGTATTTT. Translating it yields CASSLGPGLVSNTRYF.

At least ten counts were recorded for this clonotype. V and J are TRBV12-3 or TRBV12-4 and TRBJ2-1; 13 bases match TRBD2. The CDR3 sequence is 16 residues long. V lost 5 bases and J lost 3; bases outside the gene matches: 4. CDR3 sequence: CASSRGTSGNYNEQFF. CDR3 nucleotides: TGTGCCAGCAGTCGCGGGACTAGCGGGAACTACAATGAGCAGTTCTTC.

This clonotype was counted a few times. This rearrangement joins TRBV15 to TRBJ1-2; 9 positions agree with TRBD1. V shed 4 bases, J shed 4 bases, and the junction held 4 bases outside the gene matches. Germline V gene data show CDR1 as LNHNV and CDR2 as YYDKDF (reference sequence). There are 14 residues in the CDR3. In DNA form, the CDR3 reads TGTGCCACCAGCAAACAGGGGGCCGCCTATGGCTACACCTTC. This sequence encodes CATSKQGAAYGYTF. Full variable domain (remainder filled in from reference TRBV15 and TRBJ1-2): DAMVIQNPRYQVTQFGKPVTLSCSQTLNHNVMYWYQQKSSQAPKLLFHYYDKDFNNEADTPDNFQSRRPNTSFCFLDIRSPGLGDTAMYLCATSKQGAAYGYTFGSGTRLTVV.

This clonotype has a handful of counts. V and J are TRBV5-1 and TRBJ2-1; 12 nucleotides match TRBD2. CDR1 SGHRS and CDR2 YFSETQ come from the germline V gene. CDR3 length equals 15 residues. V dropped 1 base and J dropped 8; count of bases not matched to a gene: 4. CDR3 sequence reads: CASSLMSSGGDEQFF. In nucleotides, the CDR3 is TGCGCCAGCAGCTTGATGTCTAGCGGGGGGGATGAGCAGTTCTTC.

This clonotype was picked up many times. V and J are TRBV4-2 and TRBJ2-1; no clear D. CDR1 is LGHNA, CDR2 YNFKEQ, per germline. The CDR3 length is 16 residues. The germline V and J ends were trimmed by 0 bases and 4 bases, with 13 bases remaining between them. CDR3 protein: CASSQDGFSVYNEQFF. CDR3 DNA sequence: TGTGCCAGCAGCCAAGATGGTTTTTCGGTGTACAATGAGCAGTTCTTC.